Below, 9 T cell receptor beta chains from the same sample are listed, as sequenced in a study of shared clonotypes between healthy human individuals. Some clones are missing from TCRdb's copy, which holds only in-frame ones; the method was immunoSEQ multiplex PCR. The data contain approximately 1,000,000 clones, approximately 75% of them singletons. The sequencing sample was made of memory CD4+ T cells from PBMCs. Subset here: CD45RA-negative fraction. Source of these receptors: a man younger than 30 in good health. Some clones in this sample may be carry-over from other donors' samples.

Worth noting for this clone: One junction end does not reproduce the germline sequence, and a read error may be involved. The chain joins TRBV5-1 to TRBJ1-1, with D hard to call. This CDR3 contains 14 residues. Germline V gene sequence: CDR1 SGHRS, CDR2 YFSETQ. CDR3 sequence reads: CASRLGLVNTEAFF. In DNA, the CDR3 is TGCGCCAGCAGGTTGGGATTAGTGAACACTGAAGCTTTCTTT.

The chain is built from TRBV5-1 and TRBJ2-7; 8 nucleotides agree with TRBD1. The CDR3 covers 16 residues. Per germline, CDR1 SGHRS and CDR2 YFSETQ. The trim removed 4 bases at V and 2 bases at J, leaving 11 bases unmatched. The CDR3 sequence: CASSPSAQGVTYEQYF. The CDR3 nucleotides are TGCGCCAGCAGCCCGTCGGCACAGGGGGTAACCTACGAGCAGTACTTC.

In regard to this clone: Other DNA sequences in this sample translate to the same CDR3. The V gene is TRBV7-9, the J gene TRBJ2-7, with D perhaps matching TRBD1 or TRBD2 (5 bases each). The length of the CDR3 is 13 residues. The V and J ends lost 5 bases and 2 bases respectively, with 10 bases between them. Germline V lookup: CDR1 SEHNR, CDR2 FQNEAQ (reference sequence). DNA of the CDR3: TGTGCCAGCAGCCTGCCGGGGCCCTACGAGCAGTACTTC. Its protein product is CASSLPGPYEQYF. Full variable domain (remainder filled in from reference TRBV7-9 and TRBJ2-7): DTGVSQNPRHKITKRGQNVTFRCDPISEHNRLYWYRQTLGQGPEFLTYFQNEAQLEKSRLLSDRFSAERPKGSFSTLEIQRTEQGDSAMYLCASSLPGPYEQYFGPGTRLTVT.

This chain joins TRBV6-5 and TRBJ1-3; D might be TRBD1 (5 bases). The germline gives CDR1 MNHEY, CDR2 SVGAGI. The CDR3 loop spans 14 amino acids. The V end was cut by 6 bases, the J end by 0 bases, with 9 bases between. In DNA, the CDR3 is TGTGCCAGCAGCCTTGGACACTCTGGAAACACCATATATTTT. As protein: CASSLGHSGNTIYF.

The gene calls are TRBV5-6 and TRBJ2-5; possible D gene TRBD2, 6 bases. V was trimmed by 4 bases and J by 7 bases, leaving 17 bases between them. Germline V gives CDR1 SGHDT, CDR2 YYEEEE. The CDR3 consists of 14 residues. The DNA of the CDR3 is TGTGCCAGCAGCCCCCCCGGCGGGGTCGTGACCCAGTACTTC. This encodes CASSPPGGVVTQYF.

The chain employs TRBV11-2 and TRBJ2-7, with 8 bases aligning to TRBD2. Germline lookup yields CDR1 SGHAT and CDR2 FQNNGV. V was pared by 4 bases and J by 0 bases, with 2 bases of the junction left unmatched. The CDR3 length is 14 residues. CDR3 sequence: CASSWSGSSYEQYF. The CDR3 coding sequence is TGTGCCAGCAGCTGGAGCGGGAGCTCCTACGAGCAGTACTTC. The entire variable domain, with the rest obtained from reference TRBV11-2 and TRBJ2-7, is as follows: EAGVAQSPRYKIIEKRQSVAFWCNPISGHATLYWYQQILGQGPKLLIQFQNNGVVDDSQLPKDRFSAERLKGVDSTLKIQPAKLEDSAVYLCASSWSGSSYEQYFGPGTRLTVT.

This chain connects TRBV9 to TRBJ2-1; D gene uncertain. Germline loops: CDR1 SGDLS, CDR2 YYNGEE. The ends were cut back, 4 bases at V and 2 bases at J, with 7 bases in the middle. The CDR3 consists of 13 residues. CDR3 region: CASSRVPYNEQFF. DNA for the CDR3: TGTGCCAGCAGCAGGGTCCCCTACAATGAGCAGTTCTTC.

The V call is TRBV7-6, the J call TRBJ2-7; D tentatively reads TRBD1 or TRBD2 (11 bases each). Trimming took off 1 base at V and 1 base at J, with 32 bases between the two ends. The CDR3 loop spans 22 amino acids. Germline V gene sequence: CDR1 SGHVS, CDR2 FNYEAQ. CDR3 nucleotides: TGTGCCAGCAGCTTAGTACCCGGGACAGGGGGTAGCGGGAGGGCCAGTTCCTACGAGCAGTACTTC. It yields the protein CASSLVPGTGGSGRASSYEQYF.

The rearrangement joins TRBV5-1 to TRBJ2-7, with TRBD2 matching 11 bases. The germline V gene has CDR1 SGHRS and CDR2 YFSETQ. The CDR3 totals 15 residues. V lost 3 bases, J lost 0 bases, and 2 bases stayed unmatched. CDR3 residues: CASSWGLAASYEQYF. The CDR3, as DNA: TGCGCCAGCAGCTGGGGACTAGCGGCCTCCTACGAGCAGTACTTC.